These 26 T cell receptor beta chains share one sample of origin, sequenced in a study of T cells in Graves' hyperthyroidism and ophthalmopathy. Authors of the study amplified TCR beta CDR3 regions from RNA transcripts. Carried out on the TCR CDR3, a first-round RT-PCR used the HTBI primer set. TCRdb processed the multiplex PCR reads anew with MiXCR; each CDR3 protein has one entry. The data contain about 180,000 distinct CDR3 sequences, over 15% of them singletons. What was sequenced was blood. Receptors were obtained from a woman in her 50s with Graves' hyperthyroidism.

The chain uses TRBV5-4 and TRBJ2-1; unclear D gene. This CDR3 region has 13 residues. The germline V and J ends were trimmed by 6 bases and 0 bases, with 7 bases remaining between them. Germline CDR1 and CDR2: SGHNT and YYREEE (reference sequence). The CDR3 region has the DNA TGTGCCAGCATGACGAGCTCCTACAATGAGCAGTTCTTC. It encodes CASMTSSYNEQFF.

In this sample, this clonotype turned up many times. The chain employs TRBV5-1 and TRBJ2-7, with TRBD1 identical over 8 bases. There are 13 residues in the CDR3. J gave up 4 bases and V 0 bases, and 0 bases lay outside the gene matches. The germline V gene encodes CDR1 SGHRS and CDR2 YFSETQ. DNA for the CDR3: TGCGCCAGCAGCTTGGGGACAGGGTACGAGCAGTACTTC. Its translation: CASSLGTGYEQYF.

In its sample, this clonotype was seen many times. This chain uses TRBV6-1 with TRBJ2-3, with D maybe TRBD2 (5 bases). Germline values: CDR1 MNHNS, CDR2 SASEGT. With 6 bases removed from V and 3 bases from J, the gap between germline ends came to 10 bases. The CDR3 covers 13 residues. CDR3 DNA: TGTGCCAGCAGGTCGACTACTACAGATACGCAGTATTTT. It is translated as CASRSTTTDTQYF.

The table lists this clonotype with many counts. This chain uses TRBV2 with TRBJ1-2; 8 nucleotides line up with TRBD1. The V gene's germline CDR1 is SNHLY and CDR2 FYNNEI. The CDR3 loop spans 13 amino acids. With 2 bases clipped from V and 10 bases from J, the junction kept 6 bases outside the gene matches. CDR3: CASSEQGALVYTF. CDR3 DNA sequence: TGTGCCAGCAGTGAACAGGGGGCCCTCGTCTACACCTTC.

V and J are TRBV7-2 and TRBJ2-3; D is possibly TRBD2 (6 bases). This CDR3 has 14 amino acids. The V gene's germline CDR1 is SGHTA and CDR2 FQGNSA. Deletions cut 7 bases from V and 6 bases from J, with 17 bases between. CDR3 residues: CASTPREPRDTQYF. For the CDR3, the DNA is TGTGCCAGCACGCCCCGGGAGCCCCGGGATACGCAGTATTTT.

This clonotype was observed a few times. The chain links TRBV6-2 or TRBV6-3 to TRBJ1-2, with a possible D match to TRBD1 (5 bases). The CDR3 covers 12 residues. The germline gives CDR1 MNHEY, CDR2 SVGEGT. Trimming took 5 bases from V and 8 from J, leaving 12 bases between them. In nucleotides, the CDR3 is TGTGCCAGCAGTCAAACGGGGGGGGGCTACACCTTC. Its protein is CASSQTGGGYTF.

V gene TRBV5-1 combines with J gene TRBJ1-2; a weak D match, TRBD1 (6 bases). The CDR3 sequence is 18 residues long. Trimming cost V 4 bases and J 6 bases, with 28 bases left between them. Germline CDR1 SGHRS, CDR2 YFSETQ. The chain's CDR3 is CASSLNGLEDSSAHGYTF. The CDR3 DNA follows: TGCGCCAGCAGCCTTAACGGACTTGAGGACAGCAGCGCGCATGGCTACACCTTC.

Remarks on this clonotype: A single base separates this from a much larger clone, so it may be a read error. The chain couples TRBV9 to TRBJ2-1, with D perhaps TRBD2 (5 bases). The CDR3 is made up of 17 amino acids. CDR1 SGDLS and CDR2 YYNGEE come from the germline V gene. V was clipped by 0 bases and J by 4 bases, with 17 bases between them. The DNA for the CDR3 is TGTGCCAGCAGCGTAGGAGGTATGAGGGAGTTTTACAATGAGCAGTTCTTC. The encoded protein is CASSVGGMREFYNEQFF.

The V call is TRBV7-9, the J call TRBJ1-6, with TRBD1 identical over 8 bases. Germline V lookup: CDR1 SEHNR, CDR2 FQNEAQ (reference sequence). The CDR3 spans 16 residues. The J segment lost 7 bases and the V segment lost 3 bases, leaving 8 bases of the junction unmatched. The CDR3 here is CASSFGYRGRNSPLHF. DNA for the CDR3: TGTGCCAGCAGCTTTGGATACAGGGGGAGAAATTCACCCCTCCACTTT.

As regards this clonotype: The CDR3 does not close with the conserved phenylalanine or tryptophan, likely indicating a read error. The V and J genes are TRBV7-9 and TRBJ2-5, with 9 bases lining up with TRBD2. Germline V CDR1 and CDR2: SEHNR, FQNEAQ (reference sequence). V was clipped by 3 bases and J by 2 bases; unmatched bases: 1. This CDR3 has 14 residues. CDR3 loop: CASSLGLAQETQYL. The CDR3 DNA is TGTGCCAGCAGCTTGGGACTAGCTCAAGAGACCCAGTACCTC.

This clonotype appeared a few times. V gene TRBV24-1 combines with J gene TRBJ1-1, with D possibly matching TRBD1 (5 bases). This CDR3 has 14 residues. CDR1 is KGHDR and CDR2 is SFDVKD in the germline V gene. Trimming removed 3 bases at V and 4 bases at J, with 11 bases between. Written as DNA, the CDR3 is TGTGCCACCAGTGATCGACAGTCGAGCACTGAAGCTTTCTTT. It codes for CATSDRQSSTEAFF.

The gene calls are TRBV20-1 and TRBJ2-5; the match to TRBD2 covers 13 bases. The trim removed 5 bases at V and 3 bases at J, leaving 9 bases unmatched. This CDR3 spans 16 amino acids. Germline loops: CDR1 DFQATT, CDR2 SNEGSKA (reference sequence). CDR3 DNA: TGCAGTGCTCCCCCCTCTACTAGCGGGGGGGAAGAGACCCAGTACTTC. Protein: CSAPPSTSGGEETQYF.

A word on this clonotype: A read error may be the cause here, since a much bigger clone is one base away. The rearrangement uses TRBV4-1 and TRBJ2-3; a possible D gene is TRBD1 (5 bases). The CDR3 is 17 residues long. Trimming pared 1 base from V and 1 base from J, leaving 15 bases between. Germline CDR1 reads MGHRA; CDR2 reads YSYEKL. The CDR3 coding sequence is TGCGCCAGCAGCCAAGCGGGTTGGGGCTACTGCACAGATACGCAGTATTTT. This encodes CASSQAGWGYCTDTQYF.

This clonotype has just a few counts. A much larger clonotype is one base distant, so this may be a read error. This chain links TRBV20-1 with TRBJ2-3; no firm D call. Germline V lookup: CDR1 DFQATT, CDR2 SNEGSKA (reference sequence). This CDR3 is 13 amino acids long. Trimming shortened V by 0 bases and J by 6 bases, and 10 bases separated the two germline ends. Written as DNA, the CDR3 is TGCAGTGCTAGAGATACTCAAAGGGATACGCAGTATTTT. It specifies CSARDTQRDTQYF.

The table lists this clonotype with a few counts. The chain recombines TRBV4-1 with TRBJ1-4, with TRBD1 matching 8 bases. Germline assignment: CDR1 MGHRA and CDR2 YSYEKL. CDR3 size: 17 residues. The trim removed 1 base at V and 5 bases at J, leaving 9 bases unmatched. The CDR3 DNA reads TGCGCCAGCAGCCAAGCTGGCAGGGGGCAAAGAAATGAAAAACTGTTTTTT. Translated, it gives CASSQAGRGQRNEKLFF.

This clonotype was counted many times. The chain links TRBV5-1 to TRBJ1-5; 9 nucleotides line up with TRBD1. The germline gives CDR1 SGHRS, CDR2 YFSETQ. J was trimmed by 6 bases and V by 0 bases; bases with no gene match: 4. CDR3 length equals 15 residues. Here the CDR3 reads CASSLGTGASQPQHF. In DNA, the CDR3 is TGCGCCAGCAGCTTGGGGACAGGGGCCAGTCAGCCCCAGCATTTT.

This clonotype was detected ten times or more. This chain uses TRBV13 with TRBJ1-1; D is uncertain. Germline loops: CDR1 PRHDT, CDR2 FYEKMQ (reference sequence). The CDR3 covers 13 residues. V was cut by 3 bases and J by 3 bases, with 8 bases left in between. CDR3 amino acids: CASSFSVYTEAFF. CDR3 in DNA: TGTGCCAGCAGCTTCAGCGTGTACACTGAAGCTTTCTTT. Drawing the rest from reference TRBV13 and TRBJ1-1, the complete variable domain is AAGVIQSPRHLIKEKRETATLKCYPIPRHDTVYWYQQGPGQDPQFLISFYEKMQSDKGSIPDRFSAQQFSDYHSELNMSSLELGDSALYFCASSFSVYTEAFFGQGTRLTVV.

J is TRBJ2-5 and V is TRBV12-3 or TRBV12-4; tentatively, D is TRBD1 or TRBD2 (5 bases each). V was shortened by 3 bases and J by 4 bases, with 12 bases between the two germline ends. The CDR3 consists of 14 residues. The CDR3 sequence: CASSLSGGTETQYF. CDR3 sequence (DNA): TGTGCCAGCAGTTTGTCGGGTGGGACAGAGACCCAGTACTTC.

The table lists this clonotype with a few counts. The chain links TRBV19 to TRBJ1-3; D is uncertain. Germline V gene data show CDR1 as LNHDA and CDR2 as SQIVND (reference sequence). With 3 bases removed from V and 4 bases from J, the gap between germline ends came to 16 bases. The CDR3 is made up of 16 amino acids. CDR3 in DNA: TGTGCCAGTAGTATTCCACAGCCCACCTGGGGAAACACCATATATTTT. Its protein product is CASSIPQPTWGNTIYF.

This clonotype has a count of ten or more. V and J are TRBV19 and TRBJ2-1; D is ambiguous. Germline assignment: CDR1 LNHDA and CDR2 SQIVND (reference sequence). This CDR3 has 15 residues. Deletions cut 1 base from V and 6 bases from J, with 13 bases between. CDR3 nucleotide sequence: TGTGCCAGTAGTATAGCACAGACCGGGCGCAATGAGCAGTTCTTC. It specifies CASSIAQTGRNEQFF.

The table lists this clonotype with many counts. The chain combines TRBV2 with TRBJ2-5; maybe TRBD1 (5 bases). V lost 6 bases, J lost 5 bases, and 16 bases lay in between. The CDR3 spans 14 residues. Germline CDR1 is SNHLY and CDR2 is FYNNEI. The CDR3 spells CASSLRVSGETQYF. CDR3 bases: TGTGCCAGCAGCCTCAGGGTATCCGGGGAGACCCAGTACTTC.

In its sample, this clonotype was seen many times. In nucleotides, the CDR3 is TGTGCCAGCAGTTATACGGGGGGGCGATACAATGAGCAGTTCTTC. Its translation: CASSYTGGRYNEQFF. The rearrangement links TRBV27 to TRBJ2-1; 8 bases align to TRBD2. This CDR3 is built from 15 residues. Germline V gives CDR1 MNHEY, CDR2 SMNVEV (reference sequence). V gave up 4 bases and J gave up 4 bases; unmatched junction bases: 6.

The table lists this clonotype with many counts. The rearrangement joins TRBV19 to TRBJ1-1, with TRBD1 matching over 10 bases. The V gene's germline CDR1 is LNHDA and CDR2 SQIVND (reference sequence). The CDR3 runs 14 residues. After removal of 5 bases from V and 4 bases from J, the junction contained 4 bases not matched to a gene. CDR3 amino acids: CASSFGQGVTEAFF. CDR3 nucleotides: TGTGCCAGTAGTTTCGGACAGGGGGTCACTGAAGCTTTCTTT. Complete variable domain (other parts from reference TRBV19 and TRBJ1-1): DGGITQSPKYLFRKEGQNVTLSCEQNLNHDAMYWYRQDPGQGLRLIYYSQIVNDFQKGDIAEGYSVSREKKESFPLTVTSAQKNPTAFYLCASSFGQGVTEAFFGQGTRLTVV.

In this sample, this clonotype turned up a few times. The chain combines TRBV24-1 with TRBJ2-2, with D perhaps TRBD1 or TRBD2 (5 bases each). The length of the CDR3 is 16 residues. V gave up 6 bases and J gave up 4 bases, with 17 bases separating them. Germline assignment: CDR1 KGHDR and CDR2 SFDVKD. This CDR3 is CATSSHRPGSTGELFF. CDR3 DNA: TGTGCCACCAGTTCACACAGGCCAGGGAGCACCGGGGAGCTGTTTTTT.

The V call is TRBV28, the J call TRBJ2-7; perhaps TRBD1 as D (6 bases). Trimming shortened V by 8 bases and J by 1 base, and 18 bases separated the two germline ends. The CDR3 sequence is 15 residues long. The V gene's germline CDR1 is MDHEN and CDR2 SYDVKM. CDR3 residues: CASDDPQGRSYEQYF. The CDR3 region has the DNA TGTGCCAGCGACGACCCACAGGGAAGGTCCTACGAGCAGTACTTC. Using reference TRBV28 and TRBJ2-7 for the parts outside the CDR3, the full variable domain is DVKVTQSSRYLVKRTGEKVFLECVQDMDHENMFWYRQDPGLGLRLIYFSYDVKMKEKGDIPEGYSVSREKKERFSLILESASTNQTSMYLCASDDPQGRSYEQYFGPGTRLTVT.

This clonotype was seen at least ten times. The chain carries TRBV5-6 and TRBJ2-5; D possibly corresponds to TRBD1 (5 bases). Looked up from germline, CDR1 is SGHDT and CDR2 is YYEEEE. Trimming took off 2 bases at V and 1 base at J, with 9 bases between the two ends. This CDR3 comprises 14 residues. Here the CDR3 DNA reads TGTGCCAGCAGCTTCGCAGGGCGCCAAGAGACCCAGTACTTC. This codes for CASSFAGRQETQYF.